This record concerns one T cell receptor beta chain sequence. Its target is not known. Naivety among CD8 cells was defined by CD45RO negativity and positive CCR7 selection, thereby excluding terminally differentiated effector memory CD45RA+ cells. Sequencing used immunoSEQ multiplex PCR; TCRdb keeps in-frame clones, though not all of them. Here the sample spans under 2,000,000 clones, roughly 94% being singletons. Looked up from germline, CDR1 is MGHRA and CDR2 is YSYEKL. V was cut by 0 bases and J by 6 bases, with 9 bases left in between. The CDR3 contains 14 residues. The sample is drawn from a study of shared clonotypes between healthy human individuals. Findings and limits, study-wide: The low donor count limited represented genetic and exposure-history diversity.

Sequenced: naive CD8+ T cells sorted from blood. This chain connects TRBV4-1 to TRBJ1-5, with no clear D. This sequence was found in a man aged 18 to 29 in good health. CDR3 region: CASSQDGFGQPQHF. The CDR3 DNA reads TGCGCCAGCAGCCAAGATGGATTCGGTCAGCCCCAGCATTTT.